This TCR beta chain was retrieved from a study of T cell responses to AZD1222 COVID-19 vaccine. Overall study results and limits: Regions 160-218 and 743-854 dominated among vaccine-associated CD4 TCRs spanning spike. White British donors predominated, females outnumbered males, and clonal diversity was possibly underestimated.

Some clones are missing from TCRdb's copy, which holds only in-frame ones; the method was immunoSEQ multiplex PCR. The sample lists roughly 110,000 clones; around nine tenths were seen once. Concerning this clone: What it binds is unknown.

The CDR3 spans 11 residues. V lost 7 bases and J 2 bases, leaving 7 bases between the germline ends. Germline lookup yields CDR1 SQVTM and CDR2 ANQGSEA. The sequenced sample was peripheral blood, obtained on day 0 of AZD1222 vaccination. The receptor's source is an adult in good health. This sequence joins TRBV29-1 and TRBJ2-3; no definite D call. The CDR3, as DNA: TGCAGCGCTAGGGTCACAGATACGCAGTATTTT. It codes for CSARVTDTQYF.